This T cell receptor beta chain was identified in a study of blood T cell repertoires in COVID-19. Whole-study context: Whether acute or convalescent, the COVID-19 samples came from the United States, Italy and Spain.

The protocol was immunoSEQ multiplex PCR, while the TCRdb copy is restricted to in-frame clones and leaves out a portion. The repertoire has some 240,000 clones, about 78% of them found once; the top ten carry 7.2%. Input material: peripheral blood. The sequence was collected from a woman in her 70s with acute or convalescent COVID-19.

The CDR3 protein is CAISATGDDEKLFF. CDR3 DNA: TGTGCCATCAGTGCTACAGGGGACGATGAAAAACTGTTTTTT. The chain is built from TRBV10-3 and TRBJ1-4, with 7 nucleotides matching TRBD1. The V gene end was trimmed by 4 bases and the J gene end by 6 bases; junction bases not matched to a gene: 5. The CDR3 sequence is 14 residues long. CDR1 and CDR2 (germline): ENHRY, SYGVKD.